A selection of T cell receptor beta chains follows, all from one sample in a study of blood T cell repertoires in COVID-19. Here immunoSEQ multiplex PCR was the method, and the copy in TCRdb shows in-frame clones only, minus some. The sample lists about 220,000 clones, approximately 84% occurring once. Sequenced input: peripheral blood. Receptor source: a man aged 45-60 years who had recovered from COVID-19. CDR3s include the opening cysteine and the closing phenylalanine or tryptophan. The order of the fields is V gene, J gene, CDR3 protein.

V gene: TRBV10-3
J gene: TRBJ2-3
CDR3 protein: CAISESEGTDTQYF

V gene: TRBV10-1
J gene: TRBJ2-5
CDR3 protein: CATRRVFETQYF

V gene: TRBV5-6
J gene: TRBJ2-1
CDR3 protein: CASSTWRAWEHEQFF

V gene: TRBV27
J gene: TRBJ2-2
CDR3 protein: CASSLILAGGPANTGELFF

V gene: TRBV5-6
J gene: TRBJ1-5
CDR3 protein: CASSFGEEDQPQHF

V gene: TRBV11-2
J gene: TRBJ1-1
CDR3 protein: CASSLDRRQNTEAFF

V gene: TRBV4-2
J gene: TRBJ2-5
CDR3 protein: CASSQDWTSGQETQYF

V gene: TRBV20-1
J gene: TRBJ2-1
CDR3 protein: CSASDPGGSSYNEQFF

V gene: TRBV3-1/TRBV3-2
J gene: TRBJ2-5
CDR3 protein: CASSPITNYLQETQYF

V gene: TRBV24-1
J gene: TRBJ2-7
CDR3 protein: CATSDLQAQPYEQYF

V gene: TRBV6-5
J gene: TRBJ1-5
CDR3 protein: CASRDRLSQPQHF

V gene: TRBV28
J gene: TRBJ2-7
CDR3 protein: CASSSVAGVSYEQYF

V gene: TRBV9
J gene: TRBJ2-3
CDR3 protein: CASSANSDTQYF

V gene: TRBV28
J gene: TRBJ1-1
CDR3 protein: CASSASGDTEAFF

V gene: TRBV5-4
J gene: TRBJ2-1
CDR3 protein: CASSLRLAGGRSYNEQFF

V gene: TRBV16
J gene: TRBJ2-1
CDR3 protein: CASSHRTVYNEQFF

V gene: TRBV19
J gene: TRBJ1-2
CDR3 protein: CASSQTGAIGYGYTF

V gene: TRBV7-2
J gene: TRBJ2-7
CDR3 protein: CASSLRDRSSYEQYF

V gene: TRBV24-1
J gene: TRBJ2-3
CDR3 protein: CATGSGGADTQYF

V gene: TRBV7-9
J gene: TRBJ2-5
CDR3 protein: CASSSPGTSGMYQETQYF

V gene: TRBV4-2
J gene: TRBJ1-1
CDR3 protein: CASSQDPPSQVNTEAFF

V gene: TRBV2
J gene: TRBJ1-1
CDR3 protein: CASSTERNTEAFF

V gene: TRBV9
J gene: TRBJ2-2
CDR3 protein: CASSVGTVSGELFF

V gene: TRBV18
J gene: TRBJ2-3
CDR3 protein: CASSPSTDTQYF

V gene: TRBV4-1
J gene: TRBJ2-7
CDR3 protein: CASSQERLAGVPFPYEQYF

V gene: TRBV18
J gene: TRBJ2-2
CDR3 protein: CASSPLAPLRSTGELFF

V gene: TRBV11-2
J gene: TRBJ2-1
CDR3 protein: CASRLKRDRSYNEQFF

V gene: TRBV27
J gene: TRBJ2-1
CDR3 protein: CASSPYSFNEQFF

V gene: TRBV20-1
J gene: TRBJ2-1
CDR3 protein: CSARLGNQQFF

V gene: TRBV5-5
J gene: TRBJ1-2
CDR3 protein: CASSLVAGPPNYGYTF

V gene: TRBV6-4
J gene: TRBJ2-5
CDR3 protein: CASSESELAGEKTQYF

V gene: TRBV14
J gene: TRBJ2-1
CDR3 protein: CASSQGTSDYNEQFF

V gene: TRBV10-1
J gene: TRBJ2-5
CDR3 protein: CASSESPGETQYF

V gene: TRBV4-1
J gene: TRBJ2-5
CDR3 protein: CASSQARLAGGGETQYF